What follows are 2 T cell receptor beta chains derived from one specimen sequenced in a study of T cells in Graves' hyperthyroidism and ophthalmopathy (dated by TCRdb to between 2017 and 2020). Library preparation used multiplex PCR. The sample was run on an Illumina HiSeq 2000. The TCR beta CDR3 regions were amplified from the RNA transcripts. The TCR CDR3 was subjected to a first round of RT-PCR using the HTBI primer set and the Qiagen OneStep RT-PCR kit. The public reads were quality trimmed at Q25 with fastp and then assembled into clones with MiXCR by TCRdb, keeping productive beta chains. Entries are consolidated by CDR3 protein sequence, retaining the most common genes and DNA. The sample includes 340,000 or so distinct CDR3 sequences, with roughly 18% observed a single time. The ten largest clones take up approximately 49% of the sample. Source material: blood. The receptors were sampled from a woman between 45 and 65 years old with Graves' hyperthyroidism.

The V and J genes are TRBV29-1 and TRBJ1-1, with D possibly TRBD1 on 6 matching bases. The CDR3 consists of 12 residues. The V gene's germline CDR1 is SQVTM and CDR2 ANQGSEA. V was shortened by 6 bases and J by 6 bases, with 14 bases between the two germline ends. CDR3 amino acids: CSVHSTGPEAFF. The CDR3 nucleotides are TGCAGCGTCCACTCTACAGGGCCTGAAGCTTTCTTT.

A note on this clonotype: The germline gene is not matched at one end of the junction; a read error may be the cause. The chain has TRBV27 and TRBJ1-4; D is possibly TRBD1 (6 bases). The CDR3 is 15 residues long. The germline CDR1 and CDR2 sequences are MNHEY and SMNVEV (reference sequence). CDR3 DNA sequence: TGTGTCAGCAGCGCCGTACAGGGAACTAATGAAAAGCTGTTTTTT. Translated: CVSSAVQGTNEKLFF.